The 5 T cell receptor beta chains presented below share a single source sample, sequenced in a study of T cell repertoires in cytomegalovirus infection. TCRdb ran MiXCR on the reads and lists one entry per CDR3 protein. The data contain roughly 700,000 distinct CDR3 sequences, around a third of them singletons. What these receptors recognize is not known. Material: cultured PBMCs, obtained from culture after CMV antigen stimulation. Receptor source: a human donor in good health (CMV status not recorded). Some clones in this sample may be carry-over from other donors' samples.

The sample holds a few counts of this clonotype. The V call is TRBV7-9, the J call TRBJ2-5; D unclear. Per the germline V gene, CDR1 is SEHNR and CDR2 is FQNEAQ (reference sequence). Trimming left V 1 base short and J 1 base short, with 10 bases between. This CDR3 region has 15 residues. The CDR3 DNA is TGTGCCAGCAGCTTAGGCCAACCCCGCCAAGAGACCCAGTACTTC. Amino acid sequence: CASSLGQPRQETQYF.

In this sample, this clonotype turned up a few times. The V call is TRBV12-3 or TRBV12-4, the J call TRBJ1-2, with TRBD1 as a possible D gene (6 bases). V was clipped by 3 bases and J by 6 bases, with 8 bases between them. The CDR3 extends over 12 amino acids. CDR3 DNA sequence: TGTGCCAGCAGTTTCGGGACAAATGGCTACACCTTC. Residues: CASSFGTNGYTF.

This clonotype has only one observation. This sequence joins TRBV27 and TRBJ2-7, with TRBD2 matching over 9 bases. This CDR3 is 17 amino acids long. CDR1 MNHEY and CDR2 SMNVEV come from the germline V gene (reference sequence). J gave up 2 bases and V 4 bases, and 12 bases lay outside the gene matches. The CDR3 spells CASSWKAGTSLPYEQYF. The CDR3, as DNA: TGTGCCAGCAGTTGGAAAGCCGGGACTAGCCTTCCCTACGAGCAGTACTTC.

This clonotype was seen more than once but under ten times. The gene calls are TRBV28 and TRBJ2-7; 11 bases are a match to TRBD1. The CDR3 has 15 amino acids. V lost 7 bases and J lost 5; bases outside the gene matches: 10. Germline V gene data show CDR1 as MDHEN and CDR2 as SYDVKM. CDR3 nucleotides: TGTGCCAGCATCCCCCTGGGACAGGGGGTTGACGAGCAGTACTTC. Translated: CASIPLGQGVDEQYF.

The chain employs TRBV18 and TRBJ2-1; 7 positions match TRBD2. The germline V gene encodes CDR1 KGHSH and CDR2 LQKENI. V gave up 1 base and J gave up 9 bases; unmatched junction bases: 3. The CDR3 loop spans 13 amino acids. The CDR3 reads CASSPLQRGEQFF. For the CDR3, the DNA is TGTGCCAGCTCACCACTTCAGCGGGGTGAGCAGTTCTTC.